The 7 T cell receptor beta chains given below trace back to one sample, sequenced in a study of blood T cells in healthy people across ages. A sample-barcoded 5' primer and a J-beta primer mix were used in a second PCR of roughly 7 to 11 cycles. A single record per CDR3 protein comes from TCRdb applying MiXCR to the 5' RACE reads. The sample yields around 1,000,000 distinct CDR3 sequences, roughly 24% seen once. This same sample was also part of a study on T cells of mothers and their children.

The sample taken for sequencing was blood. These receptor sequences come from a girl aged 2 to 10 in good health.

This clonotype has a handful of counts. The V and J genes are TRBV12-3 or TRBV12-4 and TRBJ2-5; 8 bases are shared with TRBD1. The CDR3 is 17 residues long. With 0 bases clipped from V and 5 bases from J, the junction kept 11 bases outside the gene matches. The chain's CDR3 is CASSLASQGANGETQYF. The CDR3 DNA follows: TGTGCCAGCAGTTTAGCATCGCAGGGGGCTAATGGGGAGACCCAGTACTTC.

In DNA, the CDR3 is TGCAGCGTTGAAGAAGGCATGAACACTGAAGCTTTCTTT. It yields the protein CSVEEGMNTEAFF. The V and J genes are TRBV29-1 and TRBJ1-1; D unresolved. The germline V gene encodes CDR1 SQVTM and CDR2 ANQGSEA. The V gene lost 0 bases and the J gene lost 0 bases, with 5 bases spanning the gap. The CDR3 sequence is 13 residues long.

Only a few counts were recorded for this clonotype. At one of its ends the junction is not consistent with the germline gene, which may arise from a read error. The CDR3 is CATSGTLQELFF. CDR3 nucleotides: TGTGCCACTTCGGGTACCCTCCAGGAGCTGTTCTTC. The rearrangement uses TRBV6-6 and TRBJ2-1, with D hard to call. The CDR3 consists of 12 residues. Germline CDR1 reads MNHNY; CDR2 reads SVGAGI (reference sequence).

This clonotype was detected once. The DNA of the CDR3 is TGCAGTGCTAGACGCTGGGTGGGCGAGGTTGAGCAGTTCTTC. Protein: CSARRWVGEVEQFF. The rearrangement joins TRBV20-1 to TRBJ2-1, with D uncertain. Trimming pared 2 bases from V and 9 bases from J, leaving 17 bases between. Germline values: CDR1 DFQATT, CDR2 SNEGSKA (reference sequence). The CDR3 is made up of 14 amino acids.

V is TRBV19 and J is TRBJ2-7; 7 positions agree with TRBD1. Germline CDR1 LNHDA, CDR2 SQIVND (reference sequence). This CDR3 is 13 amino acids long. Trimming took 3 bases from V and 4 from J; bases not matched to a gene: 3. CDR3 nucleotide sequence: TGTGCCAGTAGTATGGGACAGATATACGAGCAGTACTTC. Protein sequence: CASSMGQIYEQYF.

Many counts were recorded for this clonotype. The gene calls are TRBV18 and TRBJ2-5; the D is unclear. This CDR3 contains 15 residues. Trimming cost V 6 bases and J 5 bases, with 19 bases left between them. CDR1 is KGHSH, CDR2 LQKENI, per germline. This CDR3 reads CASSPRWAGEETQYF. The CDR3 DNA follows: TGTGCCAGCTCCCCTCGATGGGCAGGCGAGGAGACCCAGTACTTC.

V and J are TRBV15 and TRBJ1-4; a possible D gene is TRBD1 (5 bases). Germline CDR1 reads LNHNV; CDR2 reads YYDKDF (reference sequence). The CDR3 has 15 residues. The ends were cut back, 0 bases at V and 7 bases at J, with 12 bases in the middle. The CDR3 spells CATSREATVSEKLFF. Written as DNA, the CDR3 is TGTGCCACCAGCAGAGAAGCGACAGTTAGTGAAAAACTGTTTTTT.